Listed below are T cell receptor beta chains from one sample, sequenced in a study of blood T cell repertoires in COVID-19. Clones were read by immunoSEQ multiplex PCR, and TCRdb kept only the in-frame ones, dropping some. Here the sample spans around 250,000 clones, 88% being singletons. Material for sequencing was PBMCs or T cells enriched from blood (not recorded which). These receptor sequences come from a woman aged 40 to 50 who had been exposed to COVID-19. The CDR3 runs from the conserved cysteine through the conserved F or W. The D gene is left open where the match is weak. Clone size, where shown, is once, few, many, or a class for clones that have expanded.

size	D	V	J	CDR3	DNA
-	-	TRBV2	TRBJ1-2	CASQRTRAGGGNGYTF	TGTGCCAGTCAAAGAACCAGGGCAGGTGGGGGCAATGGCTACACCTTC
-	-	TRBV7-2	TRBJ1-4	CAIRRTVGEKLFF	TGTGCCATCAGGAGGACAGTAGGTGAAAAACTGTTTTTT
-	-	TRBV7-2	TRBJ2-7	CASSSRGQTSSLYEQYF	TGTGCCAGCAGCTCGCGCGGACAGACCAGTAGTTTATACGAGCAGTACTTC
once	TRBD1	TRBV11-3	TRBJ1-1	CASSPGQKAFF	TGTGCCAGCAGCCCGGGACAGAAAGCTTTCTTT
-	TRBD2	TRBV9	TRBJ2-3	CASSVGLAGGSALTDTQYF	TGTGCCAGCAGCGTCGGGCTAGCGGGAGGGTCAGCACTTACAGATACGCAGTATTTT
-	-	TRBV2	TRBJ1-1	CASSAERAFF	TGTGCCAGCAGCGCTGAGCGGGCTTTCTTT
-	-	TRBV28	TRBJ2-7	CAIRSGSDHEQYF	TGTGCCATCAGATCCGGGAGCGACCACGAGCAGTACTTC
-	-	TRBV6-5	TRBJ2-7	CASSYSSQGIYEQYF	TGTGCCAGCAGTTACTCGAGCCAGGGAATTTACGAGCAGTACTTC
-	TRBD1	TRBV7-8	TRBJ1-1	CASSPRQGNTEAFF	TGTGCCAGCAGCCCCAGACAGGGGAACACTGAAGCTTTCTTT
once	-	TRBV6-4	TRBJ1-1	CASRYQLNTEAFF	TGTGCCAGCAGGTATCAGTTGAACACTGAAGCTTTCTTT
-	-	TRBV28	TRBJ1-2	CASSFQPGFNYGYTF	TGTGCCAGCAGTTTCCAGCCGGGGTTTAACTATGGCTACACCTTC
-	-	TRBV20-1	TRBJ2-1	CSASIPAVNYNEQFF	TGCAGTGCTAGTATCCCAGCGGTAAATTACAATGAGCAGTTCTTC
-	-	TRBV7-9	TRBJ1-1	CASSRVNTEAFF	TGTGCCAGCAGTCGGGTGAACACTGAAGCTTTCTTT
-	TRBD2	TRBV30	TRBJ2-7	CAWARSGGRYEQYF	TGTGCCTGGGCCCGTAGCGGGGGACGCTACGAGCAGTACTTC
-	TRBD2	TRBV7-8	TRBJ2-1	CASSLAGGYNEQFF	TGTGCCAGCAGCTTAGCGGGGGGGTACAATGAGCAGTTCTTC
-	-	TRBV6-5	TRBJ2-2	CASSSHRDWDTGELFF	TGTGCCAGCAGTTCCCACAGGGATTGGGACACCGGGGAGCTGTTTTTT
-	TRBD2	TRBV24-1	TRBJ2-3	CATSDPTSGASDTQYF	TGTGCCACCAGTGACCCGACTAGCGGGGCCTCAGATACGCAGTATTTT
-	-	TRBV11-2	TRBJ2-7	CASSLDAGPVEQYF	TGTGCCAGCAGCCTCGACGCAGGTCCCGTCGAGCAGTACTTC
-	TRBD1	TRBV28	TRBJ2-5	CASRAGGGEETQYF	TGTGCCTCGCGGGCAGGGGGCGGGGAAGAGACCCAGTACTTC
-	TRBD2	TRBV4-3	TRBJ2-1	CASSQGSGRVNEQFF	TGCGCCAGCAGCCAAGGTAGCGGGAGAGTAAATGAGCAGTTCTTC
-	TRBD1	TRBV24-1	TRBJ2-5	CATSEPGQGQETQYF	TGTGCCACCAGTGAACCAGGACAGGGGCAAGAGACCCAGTACTTC
once	-	TRBV10-3	TRBJ1-2	CAIIDNGGYTF	TGTGCCATCATAGACAATGGTGGCTACACCTTC
once	-	TRBV6-5	TRBJ1-2	CASSYSTAFNYGYTF	TGTGCCAGCAGTTACTCGACAGCCTTTAACTATGGCTACACCTTC
-	-	TRBV9	TRBJ2-1	CASSVSGLGLYNEQFF	TGTGCCAGCAGCGTCTCCGGGCTTGGACTGTACAATGAGCAGTTCTTC
-	TRBD1	TRBV7-8	TRBJ1-2	CASSLRRDRGKTGGYTF	TGTGCCAGCAGCCTGAGGCGAGACAGGGGTAAAACGGGTGGCTACACCTTC
-	-	TRBV6-5	TRBJ1-2	CASSYSRGYGYTF	TGTGCCAGCAGTTACTCCCGGGGCTATGGCTACACCTTC
-	-	TRBV5-4	TRBJ2-7	CASRPGTNIYEQYF	TGTGCCAGCAGGCCCGGGACAAATATCTACGAGCAGTACTTC
-	-	TRBV6-5	TRBJ1-1	CASSLTENTEAFF	TGTGCCAGCAGTCTAACAGAGAACACTGAAGCTTTCTTT
once	-	TRBV29-1	TRBJ2-1	CSVDNSGSYNEQFF	TGCAGCGTTGATAACAGCGGCTCCTACAATGAGCAGTTCTTC
-	TRBD2	TRBV4-2	TRBJ2-2	CASSSGSGRHGELFF	TGTGCCAGCAGCTCGGGGAGCGGGAGACACGGGGAGCTGTTTTTT
-	-	TRBV21-1	TRBJ1-6	CASRKSWGGTSSPLHF	TGTGCCAGCAGGAAATCCTGGGGGGGAACGAGTTCACCCCTCCACTTT
-	-	TRBV27	TRBJ2-3	CASSFGTSTDTQYF	TGTGCCAGCAGTTTTGGGACTAGCACAGATACGCAGTATTTT
-	TRBD1	TRBV3-1/TRBV3-2	TRBJ1-6	CASSRQGAASSYNSPLHF	TGTGCCAGCAGCCGACAGGGGGCGGCTAGCTCCTATAATTCACCCCTCCACTTT
-	-	TRBV27	TRBJ1-2	CASRYGDYGYTF	TGTGCCAGCAGATACGGGGACTATGGCTACACCTTC
once	TRBD1	TRBV12-5	TRBJ2-1	CASGIDRAAYNEQFF	TGTGCTAGTGGTATCGACAGGGCCGCTTACAATGAGCAGTTCTTC
-	-	TRBV10-3	TRBJ2-1	CAIGGGYEQFF	TGTGCCATCGGGGGAGGTTATGAGCAGTTCTTC